The count of the clone carrying this T cell receptor beta chain is one. Its antigen remains unidentified. These data come from a study of PD-1 blockade in classical Hodgkin lymphoma. Looking at the study overall: Intravenous infusions of nivolumab 3 mg/kg reached patients every 2 weeks.

The study's findings and limits: Some patients started nivolumab under 1 year after ASCT, and they were excluded.

All the patients suffered relapse after autologous stem cell transplantation, and brentuximab vedotin exposure differed. Classification of best responses gave complete response, partial response or progressive disease. The length of the CDR3 is 18 residues. Profiling relied on immunoSEQ multiplex PCR, and the TCRdb table lists in-frame clones only, not all of them. The repertoire holds more than 45,000 clones, with more than 85% as singletons. Sequences were derived from peripheral blood mononuclear cells (PBMCs), sampled before the second cycle of nivolumab. The rearrangement links TRBV21-1 to TRBJ2-7; the table's D call of TRBD2 was not tested on the DNA. TRBV21-1 represents a pseudogene. This clonotype originated in a human donor with classical Hodgkin lymphoma. The DNA of the CDR3 is TGTGCCAGCAGCAAAGGGAGGGGCAGGCGGGGCAATCCCTACGAGCAGTACTTC. Its translation is CASSKGRGRRGNPYEQYF.